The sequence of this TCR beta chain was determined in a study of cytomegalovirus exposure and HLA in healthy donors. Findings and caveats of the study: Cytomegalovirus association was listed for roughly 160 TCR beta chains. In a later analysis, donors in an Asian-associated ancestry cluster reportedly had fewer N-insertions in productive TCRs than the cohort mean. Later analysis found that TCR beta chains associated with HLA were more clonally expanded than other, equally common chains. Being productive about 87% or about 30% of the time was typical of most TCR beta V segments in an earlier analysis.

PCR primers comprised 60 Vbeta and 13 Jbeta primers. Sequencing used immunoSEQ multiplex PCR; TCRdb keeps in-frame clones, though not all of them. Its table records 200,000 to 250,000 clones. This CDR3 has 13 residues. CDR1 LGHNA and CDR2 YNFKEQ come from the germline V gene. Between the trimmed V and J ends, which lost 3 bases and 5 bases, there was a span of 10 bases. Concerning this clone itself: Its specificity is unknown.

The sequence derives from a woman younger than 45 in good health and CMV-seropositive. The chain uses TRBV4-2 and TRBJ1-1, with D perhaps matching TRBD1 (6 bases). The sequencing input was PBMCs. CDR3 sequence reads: CASSQGHLTEAFF. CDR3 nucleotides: TGTGCCAGCAGCCAGGGACACCTAACTGAAGCTTTCTTT.